The source of this TCR beta chain is a study of cytotoxic CD8 clonotypes in ibrutinib-treated CLL. As for the study in general: There were 11 relapsed/refractory patients and about 15 treatment-naive patients, and around 17 were IGHV unmutated. Notes on the study in general: The public clonotypes identified were infrequent and showed contraction or stability on treatment. Starting clonality was above that of age-matched healthy donors and tracked circulating CD8+ T-cell counts.

Repertoires were generated with immunoSEQ multiplex PCR, while TCRdb's copy carries only in-frame clones and drops some. The profile shows 250,000 to 350,000 clones, around 76% of them singletons. Germline CDR1 reads SGHRS; CDR2 reads YFSETQ. This CDR3 is 16 amino acids long. The ends lost 0 bases at V and 3 bases at J; junction bases unmatched: 2. With respect to this clone: The antigen is not known.

Genomic DNA in a quantity of about 2.1 micrograms was derived from cryopreserved PBMCs for TCR beta libraries. This receptor was obtained from a human donor with chronic lymphocytic leukemia. The rearrangement joins TRBV5-1 to TRBJ2-5; 13 bases align to TRBD2. This specimen was PBMCs, taken at disease progression, from a patient treated with ibrutinib. CDR3 DNA: TGCGCCAGCAGCTTGGGAGGGACTAGCGGGAAAGAGACCCAGTACTTC. Amino acid sequence: CASSLGGTSGKETQYF.